What follows are 22 T cell receptor beta chains derived from one specimen sequenced in a study of blood T cell repertoires in COVID-19. This table comes from immunoSEQ multiplex PCR, and its TCRdb copy is limited to in-frame clones, with some not included. The sample shows under 200,000 clones, 74% of them seen only once. The specimen sequenced was peripheral blood. All receptors come from a woman aged 80 or over with acute or convalescent COVID-19.

Only one count was recorded for this clone. V and J are TRBV10-3 and TRBJ2-7; 8 bases are shared with TRBD1. The J segment lost 3 bases and the V segment lost 3 bases, leaving 10 bases of the junction unmatched. Germline loops: CDR1 ENHRY, CDR2 SYGVKD. This CDR3 is built from 16 residues. For the CDR3, the DNA is TGTGCCATCAGTGAACTTCAGGGGGCGAGTAACTACGAGCAGTACTTC. This sequence encodes CAISELQGASNYEQYF.

This chain uses TRBV2 with TRBJ2-3; TRBD2 aligns across 9 bases. The ends lost 7 bases at V and 1 base at J; junction bases unmatched: 3. The germline V gene encodes CDR1 SNHLY and CDR2 FYNNEI. The CDR3 loop spans 14 amino acids. In nucleotides, the CDR3 is TGTGCCAGCACCGGCGGGGGGGGCACAGATACGCAGTATTTT. Translated: CASTGGGGTDTQYF.

The rearrangement joins TRBV19 to TRBJ2-6; TRBD1 might be the D (6 bases). CDR1 LNHDA and CDR2 SQIVND come from the germline V gene (reference sequence). V lost 10 bases and J 0 bases, leaving 13 bases between the germline ends. The CDR3 runs to 15 residues. CDR3: CATHRQDSGANVLTF. The CDR3 DNA follows: TGTGCCACCCACCGACAGGACTCTGGGGCCAACGTCCTGACTTTC.

V is TRBV9 and J is TRBJ2-2; D is perhaps TRBD1 (6 bases). CDR1 is SGDLS, CDR2 YYNGEE, per germline. This CDR3 has 15 amino acids. V lost 4 bases, J lost 1 base, and 11 bases lay in between. CDR3 residues: CASSIGQLNTGELFF. For the CDR3, the DNA is TGTGCCAGCAGCATCGGACAGTTGAACACCGGGGAGCTGTTTTTT. Full variable domain (outside the CDR3, taken from reference TRBV9 and TRBJ2-2): DSGVTQTPKHLITATGQRVTLRCSPRSGDLSVYWYQQSLDQGLQFLIQYYNGEERAKGNILERFSAQQFPDLHSELNLSSLELGDSALYFCASSIGQLNTGELFFGEGSRLTVL.

The chain recombines TRBV5-1 with TRBJ1-5; a possible D gene is TRBD1 (6 bases). Between the trimmed V and J ends, which lost 0 bases and 6 bases, there was a span of 7 bases. The germline V gene encodes CDR1 SGHRS and CDR2 YFSETQ. The CDR3 length is 13 residues. The CDR3 nucleotides are TGCGCCAGCAGCTTGGAGGGGGTTCAGCCCCAGCATTTT. Protein: CASSLEGVQPQHF.

The rearrangement joins TRBV4-2 to TRBJ1-5, with TRBD1 identical over 9 bases. The CDR3 loop spans 16 amino acids. V was pared by 0 bases and J by 4 bases, with 4 bases of the junction left unmatched. CDR1 and CDR2 (germline): LGHNA, YNFKEQ. CDR3 region: CASSQDLDRGNQPQHF. CDR3 bases: TGTGCCAGCAGCCAAGATCTTGACAGGGGGAATCAGCCCCAGCATTTT.

V is TRBV6-5 and J is TRBJ1-3; 7 nucleotides match TRBD1. The junction had 5 bases not matched to a gene; V was cut back by 5 bases and J by 1 base. The CDR3 is 15 amino acids. Germline V CDR1 and CDR2: MNHEY, SVGAGI. The CDR3: CASSRQGSSGNTIYF. The CDR3, as DNA: TGTGCCAGCAGTAGACAGGGATCATCTGGAAACACCATATATTTT.

The gene calls are TRBV27 and TRBJ2-7, with 8 nucleotides matching TRBD2. Germline V gene sequence: CDR1 MNHEY, CDR2 SMNVEV (reference sequence). Trimming at V came to 1 base and at J to 0 bases, leaving 2 bases not matched to a gene. The CDR3 length is 15 residues. CDR3 in DNA: TGTGCCAGCAGTTTATTTCTAGCGGGCTCCTACGAGCAGTACTTC. It yields the protein CASSLFLAGSYEQYF.

The chain is built from TRBV7-9 and TRBJ1-1, with a weak D call TRBD1 (6 bases). The CDR3 spans 19 residues. Trimming removed 1 base at V and 0 bases at J, with 21 bases between. Germline CDR1 reads SEHNR; CDR2 reads FQNEAQ (reference sequence). Here the CDR3 reads CASSLVWGHLEEVNTEAFF. The CDR3 DNA reads as TGTGCCAGCAGCTTAGTCTGGGGACACCTTGAGGAGGTGAACACTGAAGCTTTCTTT.

This clone has just a few counts. This sequence joins TRBV7-8 and TRBJ2-5; 7 bases agree with TRBD1. The CDR3 covers 14 residues. Germline loops: CDR1 SGHVS, CDR2 FQNEAQ. V dropped 5 bases and J dropped 3; count of bases not matched to a gene: 6. CDR3 protein: CASSQGQREETQYF. For the CDR3, the DNA is TGTGCCAGCAGCCAGGGACAGAGAGAAGAGACCCAGTACTTC.

The V gene is TRBV6-6, the J gene TRBJ2-2, with 8 bases aligning to TRBD1. CDR1 MNHNY and CDR2 SVGAGI come from the germline V gene (reference sequence). The CDR3 is 15 amino acids. Losses at the gene ends were 1 base for V and 4 bases for J; bases not matched to a gene: 2. CDR3 in amino acids: CASSYFDRGTGELFF. In DNA, the CDR3 is TGTGCCAGCAGTTACTTCGACAGGGGCACCGGGGAGCTGTTTTTT.

The J gene is TRBJ1-1, the V gene TRBV18; D unclear. Between the trimmed V and J ends, which lost 5 bases and 5 bases, there was a span of 6 bases. Looked up from germline, CDR1 is KGHSH and CDR2 is LQKENI. The CDR3 runs to 11 residues. The CDR3 DNA sequence: TGTGCCAGCTCATTAGAAACTGAAGCTTTCTTT. Amino acid sequence: CASSLETEAFF.

The chain links TRBV28 to TRBJ1-4; no reliable D call. The V and J ends lost 4 bases and 8 bases respectively, with 20 bases between them. Looked up from germline, CDR1 is MDHEN and CDR2 is SYDVKM. The CDR3 has 16 amino acids. CDR3 nucleotide sequence: TGTGCCAGCAGTTCGGTTAAGGCTCCGGGGAGAGAAAAACTGTTTTTT. Translation: CASSSVKAPGREKLFF.

The rearrangement links TRBV7-2 to TRBJ2-3; D is possibly TRBD2 (5 bases). The CDR3 totals 15 residues. Germline V gene data show CDR1 as SGHTA and CDR2 as FQGNSA. Trimming took 0 bases from V and 2 from J, leaving 9 bases between them. CDR3 residues: CASSLASGTTDTQYF. The CDR3 region has the DNA TGTGCCAGCAGCTTAGCGAGCGGCACCACAGATACGCAGTATTTT.

The chain links TRBV5-1 to TRBJ1-1; TRBD1 aligns across 12 bases. CDR1 is SGHRS, CDR2 YFSETQ, per germline. The CDR3 is 17 residues long. The ends lost 6 bases at V and 4 bases at J; junction bases unmatched: 13. This CDR3 reads CASTASGTGGRSTEAFF. CDR3 bases: TGCGCCAGCACCGCTTCTGGGACAGGGGGCCGGAGCACTGAAGCTTTCTTT. The whole variable domain, remainder taken from reference TRBV5-1 and TRBJ1-1, is KAGVTQTPRYLIKTRGQQVTLSCSPISGHRSVSWYQQTPGQGLQFLFEYFSETQRNKGNFPGRFSGRQFSNSRSEMNVSTLELGDSALYLCASTASGTGGRSTEAFFGQGTRLTVV.

The rearrangement uses TRBV19 and TRBJ2-6; 8 bases are a match to TRBD1. Germline lookup yields CDR1 LNHDA and CDR2 SQIVND (reference sequence). The CDR3 loop spans 16 amino acids. With 6 bases clipped from V and 2 bases from J, the junction kept 6 bases outside the gene matches. Here the CDR3 reads CASRTGALPGANVLTF. Written as DNA, the CDR3 is TGTGCCAGTAGGACAGGGGCGTTGCCTGGGGCCAACGTCCTGACTTTC. Looking up the rest from reference TRBV19 and TRBJ2-6 gives the full variable domain: DGGITQSPKYLFRKEGQNVTLSCEQNLNHDAMYWYRQDPGQGLRLIYYSQIVNDFQKGDIAEGYSVSREKKESFPLTVTSAQKNPTAFYLCASRTGALPGANVLTFGAGSRLTVL.

The rearrangement links TRBV18 to TRBJ2-6; D uncertain. The CDR3 has 15 amino acids. Germline V CDR1 and CDR2: KGHSH, LQKENI. V shed 4 bases and J shed 0 bases, with 7 bases lying between them. CDR3 nucleotide sequence: TGTGCCAGCTCACTGTTCGGCTCTGGGGCCAACGTCCTGACTTTC. Translating it yields CASSLFGSGANVLTF.

This rearrangement joins TRBV5-5 to TRBJ1-5; 8 bases line up with TRBD1. This CDR3 is 14 amino acids long. V shed 1 base and J 7 bases; nucleotides not matched to a gene: 4. Germline values: CDR1 SGHKS, CDR2 YYEKEE (reference sequence). CDR3 sequence reads: CASSLQGAEQPQHF. The DNA of the CDR3 is TGTGCCAGCAGCTTGCAGGGGGCAGAACAGCCCCAGCATTTT.

This clone was recorded only once. This chain uses TRBV3-1 (or the pseudogene TRBV3-2) with TRBJ2-5; the match to TRBD2 covers 9 bases. The V segment lost 1 base and the J segment 6 bases; nucleotides outside the gene matches: 9. The CDR3 contains 16 residues. Germline V CDR1 and CDR2: LGHDT, YNNKEL (reference sequence). In DNA, the CDR3 is TGTGCCAGCAGCCAAGCGGTGGTAGCGGGAGCTCAGACCCAGTACTTC. Amino acid sequence: CASSQAVVAGAQTQYF.

V is TRBV19 and J is TRBJ2-3; D uncertain. CDR3 length equals 18 residues. The V gene lost 7 bases and the J gene lost 4 bases, with 27 bases spanning the gap. From germline, CDR1 is LNHDA and CDR2 SQIVND (reference sequence). The CDR3 here is CASTKIFSALGSADTQYF. CDR3 sequence (DNA): TGTGCCAGTACTAAGATCTTCAGCGCCCTGGGTTCCGCAGATACGCAGTATTTT.

This clone was counted a few times. This chain connects TRBV4-1 to TRBJ1-4; weak D call: TRBD1 (6 bases). The V gene's germline CDR1 is MGHRA and CDR2 YSYEKL. The CDR3 has 16 amino acids. Trimming pared 2 bases from V and 4 bases from J, leaving 14 bases between. The CDR3 region is CASSQPTDSYNEKLFF. CDR3 bases: TGCGCCAGCAGCCAACCCACGGACAGCTATAATGAAAAACTGTTTTTT.

This chain connects TRBV30 to TRBJ1-1; tentative D call: TRBD1 (5 bases). The CDR3 is made up of 13 amino acids. Germline V CDR1 and CDR2: GTSNPN, SVGIG (reference sequence). Trimming took off 1 base at V and 7 bases at J, with 13 bases between the two ends. CDR3 sequence reads: CAWSAILQGEAFF. As DNA, the CDR3 is TGTGCCTGGAGTGCAATACTCCAGGGTGAAGCTTTCTTT.